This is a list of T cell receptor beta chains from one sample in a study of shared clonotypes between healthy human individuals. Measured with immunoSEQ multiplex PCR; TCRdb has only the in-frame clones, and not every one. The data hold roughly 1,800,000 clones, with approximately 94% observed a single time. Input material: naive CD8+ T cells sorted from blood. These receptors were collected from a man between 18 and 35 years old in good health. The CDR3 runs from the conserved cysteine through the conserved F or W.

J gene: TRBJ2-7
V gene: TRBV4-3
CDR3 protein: CASSQEETSGLAGTYEQYF

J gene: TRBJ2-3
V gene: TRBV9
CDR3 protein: CASSVARSTDTQYF

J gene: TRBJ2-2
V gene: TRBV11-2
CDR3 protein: CASSFPVGQGNTGELFF

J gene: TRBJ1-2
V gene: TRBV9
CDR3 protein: CASSPEEGRNYGYTF

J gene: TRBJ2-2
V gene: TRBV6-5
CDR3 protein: CASSYSDPDTGELFF

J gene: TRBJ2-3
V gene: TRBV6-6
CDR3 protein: CASRSIGTDTQYF

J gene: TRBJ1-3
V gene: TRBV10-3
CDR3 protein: CAISENGGTGESGNTIYF

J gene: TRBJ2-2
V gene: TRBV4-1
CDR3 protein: CASSQEPNTGELFF

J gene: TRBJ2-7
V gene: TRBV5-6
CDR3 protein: CASSPGGEGPEQYF

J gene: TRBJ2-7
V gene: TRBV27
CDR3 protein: CASSVIGRTYEQYF

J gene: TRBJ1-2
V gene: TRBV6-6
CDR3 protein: CASSSGGNYGYTF

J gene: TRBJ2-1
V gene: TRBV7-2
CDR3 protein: CASSFPGQGVNEQFF

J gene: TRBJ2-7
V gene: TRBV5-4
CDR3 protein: CASSVEAGGNYEQYF

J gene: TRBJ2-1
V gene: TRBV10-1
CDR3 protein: CASSEWALAEQFF

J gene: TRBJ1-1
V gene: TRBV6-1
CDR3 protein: CASSELRGTGAEAFF

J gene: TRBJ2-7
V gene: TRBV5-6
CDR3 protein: CASSLNQGSFSYEQYF

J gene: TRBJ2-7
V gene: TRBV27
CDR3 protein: CASSFRISYEQYF

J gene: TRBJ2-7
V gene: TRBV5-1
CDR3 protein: CASSLSPSYEQYF

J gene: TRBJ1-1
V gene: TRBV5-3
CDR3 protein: CARSLRSDPRTGNTEAFF

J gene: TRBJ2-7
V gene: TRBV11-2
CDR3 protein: CASTPGLGAGYEQYF

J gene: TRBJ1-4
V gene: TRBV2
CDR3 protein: CASSEAPGANNEKLFF

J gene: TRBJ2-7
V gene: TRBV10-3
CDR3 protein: CATYGQPRYEQYF

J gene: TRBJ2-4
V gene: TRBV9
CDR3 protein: CASSQGGGGAKNIQYF

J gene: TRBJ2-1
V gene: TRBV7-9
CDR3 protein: CASSSRPPSASYNEQFF

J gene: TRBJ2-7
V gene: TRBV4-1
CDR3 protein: CASSPRQGALYEQYF

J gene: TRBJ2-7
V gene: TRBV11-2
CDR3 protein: CASTFDRAEQYF

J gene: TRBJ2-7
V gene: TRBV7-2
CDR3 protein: CASSDNSYEQYF

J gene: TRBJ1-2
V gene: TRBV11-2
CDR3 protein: CASSLGARGYTF

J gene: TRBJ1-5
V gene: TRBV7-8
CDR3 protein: CASSLAFGEAGNQPQHF

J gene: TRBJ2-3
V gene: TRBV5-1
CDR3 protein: CASSFHSGDGTDTQYF

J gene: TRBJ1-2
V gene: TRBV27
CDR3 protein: CASSLGVGVGGYTF

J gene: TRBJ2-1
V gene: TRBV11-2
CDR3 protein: CASSLVGSYNEQFF

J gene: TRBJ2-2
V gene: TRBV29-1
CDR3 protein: CSVHYPTGELFF

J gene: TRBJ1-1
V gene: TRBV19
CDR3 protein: CASSANINTEAFF

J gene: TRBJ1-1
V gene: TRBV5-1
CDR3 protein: CASSLEAQGNTEAFF

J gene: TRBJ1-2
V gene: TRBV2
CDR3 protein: CARGTGAYGYTF

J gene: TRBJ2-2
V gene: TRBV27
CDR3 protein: CASSFDSLNTGELFF

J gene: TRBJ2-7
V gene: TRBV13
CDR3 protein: CASSPGSREQYF

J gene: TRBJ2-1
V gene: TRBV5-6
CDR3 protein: CASSLGIQGIFNEQFF

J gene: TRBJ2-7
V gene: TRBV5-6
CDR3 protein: CASAQWNGAYEQYF

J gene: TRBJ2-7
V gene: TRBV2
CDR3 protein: CASSAMHATGQVYAEQYF

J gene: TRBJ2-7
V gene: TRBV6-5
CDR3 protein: CASSYAAAYEQYF

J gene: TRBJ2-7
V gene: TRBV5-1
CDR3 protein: CASSWGQSYEQYF

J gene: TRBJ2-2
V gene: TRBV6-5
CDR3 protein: CASSQFSDRTGELFF

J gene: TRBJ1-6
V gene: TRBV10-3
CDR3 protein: CAISESSSSYNSPLHF

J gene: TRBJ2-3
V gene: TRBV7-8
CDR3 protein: CASSIGIFPNERSTDTQYF

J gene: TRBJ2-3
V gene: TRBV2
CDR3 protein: CASSDVVNTVDTQYF

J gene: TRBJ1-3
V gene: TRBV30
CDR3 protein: CAEQGASGNTIYF

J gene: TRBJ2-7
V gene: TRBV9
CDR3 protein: CASSPHRSSYEQYF

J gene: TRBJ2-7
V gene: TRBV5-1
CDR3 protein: CASSLANQGGPYEQYF

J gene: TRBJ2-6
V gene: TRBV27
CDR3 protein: CASSSSGANVLTF

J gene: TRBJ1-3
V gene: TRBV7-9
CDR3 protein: CASSSDWASGNTIYF